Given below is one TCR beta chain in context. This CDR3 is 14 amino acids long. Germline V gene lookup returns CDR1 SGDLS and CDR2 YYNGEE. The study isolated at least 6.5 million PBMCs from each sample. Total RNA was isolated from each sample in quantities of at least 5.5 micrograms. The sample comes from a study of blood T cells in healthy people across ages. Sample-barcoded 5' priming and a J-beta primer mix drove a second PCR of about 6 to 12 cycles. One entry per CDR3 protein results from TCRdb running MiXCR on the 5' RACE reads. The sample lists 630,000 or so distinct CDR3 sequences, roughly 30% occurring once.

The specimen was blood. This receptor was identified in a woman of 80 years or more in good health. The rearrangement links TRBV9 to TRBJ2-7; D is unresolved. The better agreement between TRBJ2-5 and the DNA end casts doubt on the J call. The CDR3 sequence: CASSAGPIIETQYF. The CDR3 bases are TGTGCCAGCAGCGCGGGCCCCATTATTGAGACCCAGTACTTC.